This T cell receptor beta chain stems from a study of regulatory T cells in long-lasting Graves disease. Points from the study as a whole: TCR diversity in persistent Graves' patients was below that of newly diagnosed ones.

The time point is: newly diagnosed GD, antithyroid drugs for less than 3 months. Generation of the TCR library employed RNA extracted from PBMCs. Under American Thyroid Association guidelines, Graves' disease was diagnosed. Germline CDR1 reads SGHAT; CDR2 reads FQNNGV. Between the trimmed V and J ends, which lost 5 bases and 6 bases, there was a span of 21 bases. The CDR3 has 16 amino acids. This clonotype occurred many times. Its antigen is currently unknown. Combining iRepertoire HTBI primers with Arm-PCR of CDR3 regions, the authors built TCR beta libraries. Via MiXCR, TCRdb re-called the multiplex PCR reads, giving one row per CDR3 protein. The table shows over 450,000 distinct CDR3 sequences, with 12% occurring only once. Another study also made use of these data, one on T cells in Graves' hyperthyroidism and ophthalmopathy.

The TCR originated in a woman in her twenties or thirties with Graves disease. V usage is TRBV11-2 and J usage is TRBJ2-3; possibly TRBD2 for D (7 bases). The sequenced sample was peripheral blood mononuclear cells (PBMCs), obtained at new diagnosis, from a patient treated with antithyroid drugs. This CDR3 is CASSTRIGGRGDTQYF. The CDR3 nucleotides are TGTGCCAGCAGCACCAGGATCGGTGGGAGGGGGGATACGCAGTATTTT. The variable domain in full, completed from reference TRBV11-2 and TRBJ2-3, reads EAGVAQSPRYKIIEKRQSVAFWCNPISGHATLYWYQQILGQGPKLLIQFQNNGVVDDSQLPKDRFSAERLKGVDSTLKIQPAKLEDSAVYLCASSTRIGGRGDTQYFGPGTRLTVL.